Following are 30 T cell receptor beta chains from one sample sequenced in a study of T cell repertoires in cytomegalovirus infection. These TCRs are of unknown antigen specificity. TCRdb used MiXCR to reprocess the reads, holding one entry per CDR3 protein. The table records just under 500,000 distinct CDR3 sequences, 33% of them present only once. Sequencing was performed on cultured PBMCs, taken from culture after CMV antigen stimulation. These receptors all come from a human donor in good health (CMV status not recorded). Some clones in this sample may be carry-over from other donors' samples.

The chain employs TRBV7-8 and TRBJ2-5; 9 bases align to TRBD2. CDR3 length equals 14 residues. V trimming: 5 bases; J trimming: 5 bases; junction bases outside the gene matches: 6. The germline V gene encodes CDR1 SGHVS and CDR2 FQNEAQ. CDR3 residues: CASSPLAGDETQYF. The CDR3 DNA sequence: TGTGCCAGCAGCCCCTTAGCGGGAGACGAGACCCAGTACTTC.

The chain uses TRBV5-4 and TRBJ2-5; D not certain. This CDR3 region has 14 residues. The germline V and J ends were trimmed by 4 bases and 2 bases, with 12 bases remaining between them. CDR1 is SGHNT, CDR2 YYREEE, per germline (reference sequence). The DNA for the CDR3 is TGTGCCAGCAGCCCTCAGACGTTGCAAGAGACCCAGTACTTC. Amino acids: CASSPQTLQETQYF.

As for this clonotype: A read error may be the cause here, since a much bigger clone is one base away. In DNA form, the CDR3 reads TGTGCCATCTGTGACTCGATTGGGAATGAAAAACTGTTTTTT. This gives the protein CAICDSIGNEKLFF. V and J are TRBV10-3 and TRBJ1-4; D remains ambiguous. Per germline, CDR1 ENHRY and CDR2 SYGVKD. The CDR3 is 14 residues long.

The sample holds a few counts of this clonotype. V gene TRBV6-1 combines with J gene TRBJ2-7; 8 bases line up with TRBD1. Germline CDR1 MNHNS, CDR2 SASEGT. The CDR3 spans 13 residues. J was trimmed by 5 bases and V by 2 bases; bases with no gene match: 2. The CDR3 protein is CASSERTGNEQYV. CDR3 in DNA: TGTGCCAGCAGTGAACGGACAGGGAACGAGCAGTACGTC.

This clonotype has just a few counts. The genes are TRBV24-1 and TRBJ1-5; D is uncertain. The CDR3 consists of 16 residues. The V end was cut by 4 bases, the J end by 1 base, with 13 bases between. CDR1 is KGHDR and CDR2 is SFDVKD in the germline V gene. The CDR3, as DNA: TGTGCCACCAGTGAAGCGACCGCGGGGAGCAATCAGCCCCAGCATTTT. Translating gives CATSEATAGSNQPQHF.

This clonotype occurred a few times. This chain joins TRBV6-1 and TRBJ2-1; no firm D call. This CDR3 spans 16 amino acids. V was trimmed by 2 bases and J by 0 bases, leaving 11 bases between them. Germline CDR1 MNHNS, CDR2 SASEGT. The chain's CDR3 is CASSESAASSYNEQFF. For the CDR3, the DNA is TGTGCCAGCAGTGAAAGTGCGGCTAGCTCCTACAATGAGCAGTTCTTC.

The chain carries TRBV19 and TRBJ1-2; D is unclear. The germline V gene has CDR1 LNHDA and CDR2 SQIVND (reference sequence). There are 13 residues in the CDR3. V was trimmed by 9 bases and J by 0 bases, leaving 11 bases between them. CDR3 bases: TGTGCCAGCAAAGAGTTAGCTAACTATGGCTACACCTTC. This translates into CASKELANYGYTF.

Here the CDR3 DNA reads TGCGCCAGCAGCTTGGAGGACAGTAGCAATCAGCCCCAGCATTTT. This sequence encodes CASSLEDSSNQPQHF. The chain recombines TRBV5-1 with TRBJ1-5; a weak D match, TRBD1 (6 bases). Trimming took off 0 bases at V and 0 bases at J, with 7 bases between the two ends. The CDR3 loop spans 15 amino acids. The germline V gene has CDR1 SGHRS and CDR2 YFSETQ.

The sample holds a few counts of this clonotype. This chain joins TRBV7-2 and TRBJ2-3; TRBD2 matches at 11 bases. Germline V gives CDR1 SGHTA, CDR2 FQGNSA. Trimming removed 0 bases from V and 3 bases from J; junction bases left unmatched: 2. CDR3 size: 16 residues. CDR3 nucleotide sequence: TGTGCCAGCAGCTTAGCGGGACTAGCGGAAACAGATACGCAGTATTTT. It codes for CASSLAGLAETDTQYF. Looking up the rest from reference TRBV7-2 and TRBJ2-3 gives the full variable domain: GAGVSQSPSNKVTEKGKDVELRCDPISGHTALYWYRQSLGQGLEFLIYFQGNSAPDKSGLPSDRFSAERTGGSVSTLTIQRTQQEDSAVYLCASSLAGLAETDTQYFGPGTRLTVL.

There are many counts of this clonotype. The chain uses TRBV7-8 and TRBJ1-5; a weak D match, TRBD1 (5 bases). Trimming removed 3 bases from V and 2 bases from J, with 14 bases in between. Germline values: CDR1 SGHVS, CDR2 FQNEAQ. The CDR3 has 16 amino acids. Here the CDR3 reads CASSLGRVIGNQPQHF. The DNA of the CDR3 is TGTGCCAGCAGCTTGGGCAGGGTGATAGGCAATCAGCCCCAGCATTTT. Based on the CDR3 plus reference TRBV7-8 and TRBJ1-5, the full variable domain is GAGVSQSPRYKVAKRGQDVALRCDPISGHVSLFWYQQALGQGPEFLTYFQNEAQLDKSGLPSDRFFAERPEGSVSTLKIQRTQQEDSAVYLCASSLGRVIGNQPQHFGDGTRLSIL.

The rearrangement joins TRBV7-4 to TRBJ2-7, with TRBD1 matching 9 bases. V was clipped by 4 bases and J by 5 bases; unmatched bases: 3. This CDR3 has 13 residues. Per the germline V gene, CDR1 is SGHVT and CDR2 is SQSDAQ. The CDR3 loop is CASSYTGGDEQYV. The CDR3 nucleotides read TGTGCCAGCAGCTATACAGGGGGCGACGAGCAGTACGTC.

In its sample, this clonotype was seen a few times. The chain links TRBV15 to TRBJ2-2; D gene uncertain. The CDR3 sequence is 12 residues long. Trimming took off 0 bases at V and 8 bases at J, with 4 bases between the two ends. Germline CDR1 LNHNV, CDR2 YYDKDF (reference sequence). The DNA for the CDR3 is TGTGCCACCAGCAGAGAGACAGGGGAGCTGTTTTTT. Residues: CATSRETGELFF.

The chain combines TRBV11-3 with TRBJ2-5; possibly TRBD1 for D (6 bases). CDR1 is SGHNT and CDR2 is YENEEA in the germline V gene. The ends were cut back, 5 bases at V and 5 bases at J, with 15 bases in the middle. CDR3 length equals 14 residues. Written as DNA, the CDR3 is TGTGCCAGCAGCCAGCAGGGGTTCGCGGAGACCCAGTACTTC. It is translated as CASSQQGFAETQYF.

The chain recombines TRBV12-3 or TRBV12-4 with TRBJ2-5, with D possibly TRBD2 on 6 matching bases. The V gene lost 11 bases and the J gene lost 2 bases, with 15 bases spanning the gap. The CDR3 sequence is 13 residues long. The CDR3 DNA reads as TGTGCCCGCTCCAGCGGGTTACAAGAGACCCAGTACTTC. It specifies CARSSGLQETQYF.

The V gene is TRBV6-5, the J gene TRBJ2-7; 7 positions agree with TRBD1. CDR3 size: 15 residues. Germline V gene sequence: CDR1 MNHEY, CDR2 SVGAGI. Trimming cost V 0 bases and J 4 bases; bases outside gene matches: 6. In DNA, the CDR3 is TGTGCCAGCAGTTACTCGCGGCAGGGGGTATACGAGCAGTACTTC. Protein: CASSYSRQGVYEQYF.

This clonotype occurred a few times. The CDR3 coding sequence is TGTGCCAGCAGTTGGGGTCTAGCGACTGGGGCCAACGTCCTGACTTTC. Translating it yields CASSWGLATGANVLTF. The chain uses TRBV27 and TRBJ2-6, with D possibly matching TRBD2 (6 bases). CDR1 and CDR2 from the germline V gene are MNHEY and SMNVEV (reference sequence). This CDR3 region has 16 residues. Deletions cut 4 bases from V and 2 bases from J, with 12 bases between.

This clonotype occurred a few times. The V gene is TRBV12-3 or TRBV12-4, the J gene TRBJ2-3, with TRBD2 matching over 11 bases. The CDR3 length is 16 residues. J was trimmed by 0 bases and V by 5 bases; bases with no gene match: 4. CDR3 region: CASSRRTSGSTDTQYF. CDR3 nucleotides: TGTGCCAGCAGTCGCCGGACTAGCGGGAGCACAGATACGCAGTATTTT.

The table lists this clonotype with a few counts. This chain connects TRBV10-3 to TRBJ2-3; TRBD2 matches at 7 bases. The CDR3 spans 16 residues. The trim removed 5 bases at V and 2 bases at J, leaving 10 bases unmatched. Germline CDR1 and CDR2: ENHRY and SYGVKD. CDR3 sequence reads: CAISRAGTTYTDTQYF. CDR3 DNA sequence: TGTGCCATCAGTCGTGCCGGGACTACCTACACAGATACGCAGTATTTT.

The rearrangement joins TRBV28 to TRBJ2-7; D ambiguous. Deletions cut 4 bases from V and 4 bases from J, with 17 bases between. The CDR3 sequence is 15 residues long. Germline CDR1 MDHEN, CDR2 SYDVKM. The CDR3 loop reads CASSYNGKGRYEQYF. CDR3 coding DNA: TGTGCCAGCAGTTACAATGGGAAGGGTAGGTACGAGCAGTACTTC.

This chain links TRBV7-2 with TRBJ2-3, with TRBD2 matching 12 bases. CDR3 length equals 17 residues. The germline CDR1 and CDR2 sequences are SGHTA and FQGNSA. V shed 1 base, J shed 7 bases, and the junction held 9 bases outside the gene matches. CDR3 nucleotides: TGTGCCAGCAGCTTAGTCAGCCTAGCGGGAGGGCCAAATACGCAGTATTTT. Amino acids: CASSLVSLAGGPNTQYF.

This clonotype was observed at least ten times. The J gene is TRBJ2-5, the V gene TRBV7-2; TRBD1 aligns across 8 bases. This CDR3 has 17 residues. After removal of 4 bases from V and 2 bases from J, the junction contained 12 bases not matched to a gene. Germline lookup yields CDR1 SGHTA and CDR2 FQGNSA. In DNA, the CDR3 is TGTGCCAGCAGCTCAAGACCAGGGGGCGTCTGGCAAGAGACCCAGTACTTC. Its protein is CASSSRPGGVWQETQYF.

This clonotype has at least ten counts. The chain couples TRBV7-2 to TRBJ2-7; D ambiguous. Trimming removed 3 bases at V and 5 bases at J, with 11 bases between. Germline V gene sequence: CDR1 SGHTA, CDR2 FQGNSA. This CDR3 is 13 amino acids long. The CDR3 reads CASSLHSGNEQYF. The CDR3 DNA reads TGTGCCAGCAGCTTGCACTCCGGCAACGAGCAGTACTTC.

This clonotype was recorded many times. The rearrangement joins TRBV11-3 to TRBJ1-5, with 9 positions matching TRBD1. V lost 6 bases and J lost 5; bases outside the gene matches: 14. Germline V gene lookup returns CDR1 SGHNT and CDR2 YENEEA. The CDR3 runs 17 residues. CDR3 region: CASSLPGQGTADQPQHF. CDR3 coding DNA: TGTGCCAGCAGTTTACCGGGACAGGGAACGGCCGATCAGCCCCAGCATTTT.

This clonotype was detected only a few times. This sequence joins TRBV20-1 and TRBJ1-6; no firm D call. Germline assignment: CDR1 DFQATT and CDR2 SNEGSKA (reference sequence). This CDR3 comprises 16 residues. The V and J ends lost 1 base and 0 bases respectively, with 10 bases between them. CDR3 amino acids: CSARVIDTSYNSPLHF. The CDR3 bases are TGCAGTGCTAGAGTTATCGACACCTCCTATAATTCACCCCTCCACTTT.

The chain combines TRBV19 with TRBJ2-7; perhaps TRBD2 as D (5 bases). CDR1 is LNHDA, CDR2 SQIVND, per germline (reference sequence). V lost 4 bases to trimming and J lost 0 bases, with 13 bases between them. This CDR3 contains 15 residues. The CDR3 DNA sequence: TGTGCCAGTAGTACTTCTGGGAGCCCCTCCTACGAGCAGTACTTC. It codes for CASSTSGSPSYEQYF.

The chain joins TRBV28 to TRBJ2-6, with D possibly being TRBD1 (7 bases). Germline CDR1 reads MDHEN; CDR2 reads SYDVKM. The length of the CDR3 is 19 residues. Trimming removed 3 bases at V and 0 bases at J, with 18 bases between. CDR3 sequence (DNA): TGTGCCAGCAGTTTCATGACAGGGAGGTTTTTCTCTGGGGCCAACGTCCTGACTTTC. Its protein is CASSFMTGRFFSGANVLTF.

This clonotype was picked up a small number of times. The V gene is TRBV29-1, the J gene TRBJ1-2; no clear D. Germline CDR1 reads SQVTM; CDR2 reads ANQGSEA. V lost 6 bases and J lost 7, with 15 bases in between. This CDR3 has 12 amino acids. For the CDR3, the DNA is TGCAGCGTCCAAGGGAGGACGTCTGGCTACACCTTC. Translated, it gives CSVQGRTSGYTF.

This clonotype was counted a few times. The chain links TRBV6-1 to TRBJ1-3, with no clear D. There are 14 residues in the CDR3. Trimming took 1 base from V and 7 from J, leaving 11 bases between them. The germline V gene encodes CDR1 MNHNS and CDR2 SASEGT. The CDR3 nucleotides are TGTGCCAGCAGTGAAGGGAACAGCCGGAACACCATATATTTT. This codes for CASSEGNSRNTIYF.

The chain carries TRBV7-9 and TRBJ2-1, with 12 nucleotides matching TRBD2. The trim removed 2 bases at V and 8 bases at J, leaving 10 bases unmatched. CDR1 is SEHNR, CDR2 FQNEAQ, per germline (reference sequence). This CDR3 has 17 residues. CDR3 amino acids: CASSLIGGLAGSDEQFF. CDR3 DNA sequence: TGTGCCAGCAGCTTAATCGGCGGACTAGCGGGATCTGATGAGCAGTTCTTC.

This clonotype was seen only a few times. The chain has TRBV6-1 and TRBJ1-1; 10 nucleotides match TRBD1. The CDR3 sequence is 14 residues long. The ends lost 6 bases at V and 8 bases at J; junction bases unmatched: 9. Germline CDR1 MNHNS, CDR2 SASEGT. CDR3 sequence reads: CASSFGTGVREAFF. The DNA for the CDR3 is TGTGCCAGCAGCTTCGGGACAGGGGTGAGGGAAGCTTTCTTT.